The clone carrying this T cell receptor (beta chain) occurred many times. Its target is unknown. This specimen belongs to a study of T cells in Graves' hyperthyroidism and ophthalmopathy. It was RNA transcripts that yielded the amplified TCR beta CDR3 regions. First-round RT-PCR with HTBI primers amplified the TCR CDR3 region. TCRdb recomputed calls from the multiplex PCR reads with MiXCR, one row per CDR3 protein. The repertoire consists of around 440,000 distinct CDR3 sequences, with about a sixth occurring once and the leading ten covering around an eighth. Germline CDR1 LNHNV, CDR2 YYDKDF (reference sequence). Trimming left V 3 bases short and J 3 bases short, with 9 bases between. The CDR3 spans 13 residues. General observations from the study: Ophthalmopathy and stable hyperthyroidism were told apart by a 13 V-J model.

Sample: blood. This receptor was obtained from a woman younger than 35 with Graves' hyperthyroidism. This chain uses TRBV15 with TRBJ2-7; D is ambiguous. CDR3 residues: CATSSPPGYEQYF. CDR3 nucleotides: TGTGCCACCAGCAGTCCTCCGGGCTACGAGCAGTACTTC.